This TCR beta chain was sequenced in a study of spatial heterogeneity in lung cancer. Germline CDR1 SNHLY, CDR2 FYNNEI. The CDR3 totals 13 residues. Trimming cost V 0 bases and J 7 bases, with 9 bases left between them. TCRdb reprocessed the 5' RACE reads with MiXCR, giving one entry per CDR3 protein. The repertoire has about 100,000 distinct CDR3 sequences, approximately 4% of them found once; the top ten carry 20% to 25%. The time point here: sample taken at primary tumor resection. Sequencing was performed on whole RNA extracted from tumor and nontumor lung tissue, or from frozen PBMC, and the material was left unsorted. Regarding the study as a whole: How many expanded intratumoral alpha and beta TCRs were present tracked the tumor mutation count, which was a count of nonsynonymous mutations.

Comments on this clonotype: The target antigen is unknown.

The sample here was lung tumor tissue, taken at surgery. The rearrangement joins TRBV2 to TRBJ1-1; a weak D match, TRBD1 (5 bases). This TCR came from a male donor with early-stage non-small cell lung cancer. The CDR3 loop reads CASSEAWGGEAFF. The CDR3 region has the DNA TGTGCCAGCAGTGAAGCATGGGGGGGTGAAGCTTTCTTT.